One and the same sample provided the 22 T cell receptor beta chains below, sequenced in a study of shared clonotypes between healthy human individuals (dated by TCRdb to 2020 to 2021). The receptor library was made with the immunoSEQ multiplex PCR assay. TCRdb holds this immuneACCESS table with in-frame rearrangements only. Some clones are missing; in checked studies, unresolved V genes explain under half, and the rest has no known cause. For this sample the table gives some 2.1 million clones, of which just under 95% were detected only once. Together, the top ten hold approximately 1.7% of the sample. CD8 naive samples consisted of CD45RO-negative cells that were positively selected for CCR7, yielding a CD45RA+CCR7+ population without TemRA cells. The specimen was naive CD8+ T cells from PBMCs. The cell subset or site label, as the study defines it: CD45RA+CCR7+. The source of these receptors is a man aged 18-30 years in good health. Some clones in this sample may be carry-over from other donors' samples.

This chain connects TRBV19 to TRBJ1-1, with 9 bases lining up with TRBD1. Germline-derived CDR1 and CDR2 are LNHDA and SQIVND (reference sequence). The CDR3 runs to 13 residues. Trimming removed 5 bases from V and 10 bases from J; junction bases left unmatched: 8. The CDR3 region has the DNA TGTGCCAGTAGTTTTCGGACAGGGGAAAGAGCTTTCTTT. Amino acid sequence: CASSFRTGERAFF.

The table lists this clone with a count of one. The chain uses TRBV15 and TRBJ2-3; D is unclear. In germline, CDR1 is LNHNV, CDR2 YYDKDF (reference sequence). The CDR3 totals 14 residues. Trimming removed 0 bases at V and 2 bases at J, with 6 bases between. CDR3 sequence (DNA): TGTGCCACCAGCAGAGACGGAATCACAGATACGCAGTATTTT. It is translated as CATSRDGITDTQYF.

The V call is TRBV27, the J call TRBJ2-1, with 7 bases aligning to TRBD1. V lost 4 bases to trimming and J lost 6 bases; unmatched junction nucleotides: 6. There are 14 residues in the CDR3. CDR1 and CDR2 from the germline V gene are MNHEY and SMNVEV (reference sequence). This CDR3 reads CASSSQDRLNEQFF. CDR3 DNA: TGTGCCAGCAGTTCTCAGGACAGGCTCAATGAGCAGTTCTTC.

The V call is TRBV5-5, the J call TRBJ1-1; tentatively, D is TRBD1 (6 bases). The V gene's germline CDR1 is SGHKS and CDR2 YYEKEE (reference sequence). V lost 2 bases, J lost 0 bases, and 11 bases lay in between. This CDR3 has 15 amino acids. DNA for the CDR3: TGTGCCAGCAGCTTAGCGGGACACCTGAACACTGAAGCTTTCTTT. Protein sequence: CASSLAGHLNTEAFF.

The CDR3 sequence: CASSSGVIAKNIQYF. As DNA, the CDR3 is TGTGCCAGCAGCTCGGGGGTGATAGCCAAAAACATTCAGTACTTC. V is TRBV7-9 and J is TRBJ2-4, with D perhaps TRBD2 (6 bases). The CDR3 spans 15 residues. Germline V gene sequence: CDR1 SEHNR, CDR2 FQNEAQ (reference sequence). The ends were cut back, 4 bases at V and 0 bases at J, with 10 bases in the middle.

The rearrangement links TRBV18 to TRBJ2-3, with 9 bases that match TRBD2. Germline assignment: CDR1 KGHSH and CDR2 LQKENI. Germline trimming cut 1 base from V and 0 bases from J; bases unmatched to any gene: 11. The CDR3 extends over 19 amino acids. The CDR3 spells CASSPLGAKSGRSTDTQYF. CDR3 DNA sequence: TGTGCCAGCTCACCACTGGGGGCGAAAAGCGGGAGGAGCACAGATACGCAGTATTTT. Full variable domain (rest looked up from reference TRBV18 and TRBJ2-3): NAGVMQNPRHLVRRRGQEARLRCSPMKGHSHVYWYRQLPEEGLKFMVYLQKENIIDESGMPKERFSAEFPKEGPSILRIQQVVRGDSAAYFCASSPLGAKSGRSTDTQYFGPGTRLTVL.

The rearrangement joins TRBV23-1 to TRBJ2-7; D is tentatively TRBD1 or TRBD2 (6 bases each). TRBV23-1 is given ORF status, its function remaining uncertain. The CDR3 loop spans 17 amino acids. The V and J ends lost 0 bases and 5 bases respectively, with 20 bases between them. CDR3 DNA: TGCGCCAGCAGTCAATCTTTTTTTGGCAGGGGAGGCGACGAGCAGTACTTC. Residues: CASSQSFFGRGGDEQYF.

The genes are TRBV7-6 and TRBJ1-2; 9 bases fit TRBD1. V lost 5 bases and J lost 5; bases outside the gene matches: 3. This CDR3 comprises 13 residues. Germline loops: CDR1 SGHVS, CDR2 FNYEAQ. The CDR3: CASSQTGGYGYTF. Here the CDR3 DNA reads TGTGCCAGCAGCCAGACAGGGGGGTATGGCTACACCTTC.

This chain links TRBV29-1 with TRBJ1-1; unclear D gene. Between the trimmed V and J ends, which lost 6 bases and 0 bases, there was a span of 5 bases. The CDR3 spans 11 residues. Germline CDR1 SQVTM, CDR2 ANQGSEA. CDR3: CSVSMNTEAFF. The CDR3 coding sequence is TGCAGCGTCTCAATGAACACTGAAGCTTTCTTT.

The chain employs TRBV5-1 and TRBJ2-7; the D is unclear. V was trimmed by 1 base and J by 0 bases, leaving 11 bases between them. CDR1 and CDR2 (germline): SGHRS, YFSETQ. The CDR3 is 15 residues long. The CDR3 DNA is TGCGCCAGCAGCTTGTCTGGGCTTAGCTCCTACGAGCAGTACTTC. Residues: CASSLSGLSSYEQYF. The whole variable domain, remainder taken from reference TRBV5-1 and TRBJ2-7, is KAGVTQTPRYLIKTRGQQVTLSCSPISGHRSVSWYQQTPGQGLQFLFEYFSETQRNKGNFPGRFSGRQFSNSRSEMNVSTLELGDSALYLCASSLSGLSSYEQYFGPGTRLTVT.

This clone was observed a single time. The chain joins TRBV5-1 to TRBJ2-7, with 7 bases identical to TRBD1. Germline V lookup: CDR1 SGHRS, CDR2 YFSETQ. This CDR3 is 18 amino acids long. With 2 bases clipped from V and 1 base from J, the junction kept 15 bases outside the gene matches. The CDR3 bases are TGCGCCAGCAGCTTATTCCGGGACAGTTCTCTCCGATCCTACGAGCAGTACTTC. Protein sequence: CASSLFRDSSLRSYEQYF.

V and J are TRBV7-8 and TRBJ2-1; D ambiguous. Looked up from germline, CDR1 is SGHVS and CDR2 is FQNEAQ. The CDR3 is 16 amino acids. Between the trimmed V and J ends, which lost 5 bases and 6 bases, there was a span of 20 bases. In nucleotides, the CDR3 is TGTGCCAGCAGCGTAGTTTGGCAGGCACCAGGCAATGAGCAGTTCTTC. Translation: CASSVVWQAPGNEQFF.

Concerning this clone itself: Other DNA sequences in the same sample also yield this CDR3. This chain uses TRBV28 with TRBJ2-7; D not resolved. CDR3 length: 11 residues. Germline V CDR1 and CDR2: MDHEN, SYDVKM. The V gene lost 6 bases and the J gene lost 6 bases, with 9 bases spanning the gap. The DNA for the CDR3 is TGTGCCAGCAGCCATGAGACCGAGCAGTACTTC. Translation: CASSHETEQYF.

This sequence joins TRBV28 and TRBJ2-3; possibly TRBD1 or TRBD2 for D (6 bases each). Germline V gene lookup returns CDR1 MDHEN and CDR2 SYDVKM. The CDR3 extends over 15 amino acids. Trimming removed 6 bases at V and 4 bases at J, with 17 bases between. CDR3 region: CASSLSIRGPDTQYF. The DNA of the CDR3 is TGTGCCAGCAGCCTTTCCATCCGGGGGCCAGATACGCAGTATTTT.

The CDR3 DNA follows: TGTGCCAGCACTAAGACTAGCGGGAGACAAGAGACCCAGTACTTC. This translates into CASTKTSGRQETQYF. This chain joins TRBV27 and TRBJ2-5; 12 positions agree with TRBD2. V shed 7 bases, J shed 2 bases, and the junction held 5 bases outside the gene matches. This CDR3 comprises 15 residues. Germline loops: CDR1 MNHEY, CDR2 SMNVEV (reference sequence).

With respect to this clone: This sample includes further DNA sequences coding for the same CDR3. The CDR3 region is CASSVGASGSYEQYF. The CDR3 DNA sequence: TGTGCCAGCAGCGTAGGGGCTAGCGGGAGTTACGAGCAGTACTTC. The chain uses TRBV9 and TRBJ2-7, with 10 bases fitting TRBD2. The CDR3 covers 15 residues. CDR1 is SGDLS and CDR2 is YYNGEE in the germline V gene. With 0 bases clipped from V and 4 bases from J, the junction kept 4 bases outside the gene matches.

The rearrangement joins TRBV27 to TRBJ2-1, with TRBD1 matching over 8 bases. This CDR3 has 14 amino acids. Germline CDR1 reads MNHEY; CDR2 reads SMNVEV (reference sequence). V shed 6 bases, J shed 7 bases, and the junction held 8 bases outside the gene matches. CDR3 DNA sequence: TGTGCCAGCAGCCGACAGGGGCCGGGGAATGAGCAGTTCTTC. Protein product: CASSRQGPGNEQFF.

V and J are TRBV5-1 and TRBJ2-7; 8 bases map to TRBD1. The CDR3 is made up of 18 amino acids. Germline lookup yields CDR1 SGHRS and CDR2 YFSETQ. Trimming at V came to 4 bases and at J to 0 bases, leaving 15 bases not matched to a gene. The CDR3 region is CASSPKYPTTGVSYEQYF. The DNA for the CDR3 is TGCGCCAGCAGCCCGAAATATCCCACGACAGGGGTCTCCTACGAGCAGTACTTC.

This sequence joins TRBV5-4 and TRBJ1-2; D is uncertain. The germline V gene encodes CDR1 SGHNT and CDR2 YYREEE (reference sequence). The CDR3 spans 11 residues. V was clipped by 4 bases and J by 8 bases, with 9 bases between them. For the CDR3, the DNA is TGTGCCAGCAGCGCTCTCGGCGGCTACACCTTC. Its protein is CASSALGGYTF. The whole variable domain, filled in from reference TRBV5-4 and TRBJ1-2, reads ETGVTQSPTHLIKTRGQQVTLRCSSQSGHNTVSWYQQALGQGPQFIFQYYREEENGRGNFPPRFSGLQFPNYSSELNVNALELDDSALYLCASSALGGYTFGSGTRLTVV.

The rearrangement uses TRBV11-2 and TRBJ2-2; D is uncertain. CDR1 is SGHAT, CDR2 FQNNGV, per germline. V lost 5 bases to trimming and J lost 4 bases, with 11 bases between them. The CDR3 length is 14 residues. This CDR3 is CASSPSLGTGELFF. CDR3 coding DNA: TGTGCCAGCAGCCCCTCGCTGGGCACCGGGGAGCTGTTTTTT.

Remarks on this clone: Different DNA sequences within this sample yield the same CDR3. V and J are TRBV6-5 and TRBJ1-1; a possible D gene is TRBD1 (5 bases). V was shortened by 0 bases and J by 4 bases, with 9 bases between the two germline ends. Germline V gene lookup returns CDR1 MNHEY and CDR2 SVGAGI. The CDR3 spans 14 residues. CDR3 protein: CASSYSAGGTEAFF. The CDR3 DNA reads TGTGCCAGCAGTTACTCGGCCGGGGGCACTGAAGCTTTCTTT.

The chain has TRBV7-9 and TRBJ1-5; no definite D call. Trimming stripped 5 bases from V and 1 base from J, with 9 bases between. CDR1 and CDR2 (germline): SEHNR, FQNEAQ (reference sequence). This CDR3 contains 14 residues. The CDR3 sequence is CASSPLESNQPQHF. As DNA, the CDR3 is TGTGCCAGCAGCCCGCTCGAGAGCAATCAGCCCCAGCATTTT.